These 18 T cell receptor beta chains originate from one sample sequenced in a study of blood T cell repertoires in COVID-19 (dated by TCRdb to the early 2020s). The library came from the immunoSEQ multiplex PCR assay. TCRdb provides this immuneACCESS table in a form limited to in-frame rearrangements. Some clones are lacking; in checked studies, under half of them reflect an unresolved V gene, and why the rest are absent is not known. The sample table shows about 140,000 clones, and more than 80% are seen once. In total, the top ten clones hold 1.5% to 2% of the sample. What was sequenced was PBMCs or T cells enriched from blood (not recorded which). Receptors were obtained from a woman under 30 who had been exposed to COVID-19.

This chain uses TRBV25-1 with TRBJ1-1; 9 bases agree with TRBD1. V lost 4 bases to trimming and J lost 2 bases; unmatched junction nucleotides: 14. The CDR3 consists of 18 residues. Germline V CDR1 and CDR2: MGHDK, SYGVNS. CDR3 in DNA: TGTGCCAGCAGTGCGGCACCGGGACAGGGCATTAGAAACACTGAAGCTTTCTTT. Its translation: CASSAAPGQGIRNTEAFF.

This clone showed up just once. V is TRBV2 and J is TRBJ2-2; 7 bases match TRBD2. The CDR3 runs 15 residues. Germline assignment: CDR1 SNHLY and CDR2 FYNNEI. J lost 8 bases, V lost 4 bases, and 10 bases had no gene match. DNA of the CDR3: TGTGCCAGCAGTGGGACGGGAGGTATGGTAGGGGAGCTGTTTTTT. It encodes CASSGTGGMVGELFF.

The chain combines TRBV7-2 with TRBJ1-2, with a weak D call TRBD1 (6 bases). The CDR3 length is 16 residues. The germline V gene has CDR1 SGHTA and CDR2 FQGNSA. The V gene lost 5 bases and the J gene lost 4 bases, with 20 bases spanning the gap. The CDR3 loop is CASSLDHRVEIYGYTF. DNA for the CDR3: TGTGCCAGCAGCCTTGATCACAGGGTTGAGATCTATGGCTACACCTTC.

The chain carries TRBV7-2 and TRBJ2-2, with D possibly being TRBD2 (6 bases). The germline gives CDR1 SGHTA, CDR2 FQGNSA. Trimming removed 6 bases from V and 4 bases from J, with 12 bases in between. This CDR3 spans 14 amino acids. This CDR3 is CASREGGPTGELFF. The DNA of the CDR3 is TGTGCCAGCAGAGAGGGAGGCCCCACCGGGGAGCTGTTTTTT.

The chain carries TRBV2 and TRBJ2-3, with D perhaps TRBD1 (6 bases). Between the trimmed V and J ends, which lost 8 bases and 1 base, there was a span of 16 bases. CDR3 length: 15 residues. The germline V gene encodes CDR1 SNHLY and CDR2 FYNNEI. DNA of the CDR3: TGTGCCAGCGGGACACAGGGAATAGGCACAGATACGCAGTATTTT. Translating gives CASGTQGIGTDTQYF.

About this clone: This same CDR3 is encoded by further DNA sequences in the sample. The chain uses TRBV10-3 and TRBJ2-5; D uncertain. This CDR3 is built from 12 residues. The V gene's germline CDR1 is ENHRY and CDR2 SYGVKD. Trimming took off 3 bases at V and 2 bases at J, with 4 bases between the two ends. Written as DNA, the CDR3 is TGTGCCATCAGTGACAGGCAAGAGACCCAGTACTTC. Its translation: CAISDRQETQYF.

The rearrangement joins TRBV27 to TRBJ1-5; D possibly corresponds to TRBD1 (5 bases). The CDR3 contains 15 residues. Germline assignment: CDR1 MNHEY and CDR2 SMNVEV (reference sequence). V shed 2 bases and J shed 5 bases, with 13 bases lying between them. This chain's CDR3 is CASSLLGGTHQPQHF. DNA of the CDR3: TGTGCCAGCAGTTTACTCGGGGGAACACATCAGCCCCAGCATTTT.

The rearrangement uses TRBV7-6 and TRBJ2-1; TRBD2 matches 8 bases. CDR1 and CDR2 from the germline V gene are SGHVS and FNYEAQ. The CDR3 has 16 residues. With V trimmed by 1 base and J by 9 bases, 11 bases remained unmatched. CDR3 sequence: CASSLGYSGRAGEQFF. The CDR3 DNA reads TGTGCCAGCAGCTTAGGATACAGCGGGAGAGCGGGTGAGCAGTTCTTC.

This sequence joins TRBV5-5 and TRBJ1-5; 8 bases are a match to TRBD1. The CDR3 contains 17 residues. J lost 7 bases, V lost 4 bases, and 16 bases had no gene match. Per the germline V gene, CDR1 is SGHKS and CDR2 is YYEKEE (reference sequence). The CDR3 DNA sequence: TGTGCCAGCAGCCAGCTATTTAGCAGGGGGCGCGGGCAGCCCCAGCATTTT. Translation: CASSQLFSRGRGQPQHF.

This chain uses TRBV28 with TRBJ2-1, with a possible D match to TRBD2 (5 bases). Between the trimmed V and J ends, which lost 2 bases and 4 bases, there was a span of 12 bases. The CDR3 spans 15 residues. Germline V gene lookup returns CDR1 MDHEN and CDR2 SYDVKM. CDR3 loop: CASSLEAEKYNEQFF. The CDR3 DNA sequence: TGTGCCAGCAGTTTAGAAGCGGAAAAGTACAATGAGCAGTTCTTC. The complete variable domain, with remaining parts taken from reference TRBV28 and TRBJ2-1, reads DVKVTQSSRYLVKRTGEKVFLECVQDMDHENMFWYRQDPGLGLRLIYFSYDVKMKEKGDIPEGYSVSREKKERFSLILESASTNQTSMYLCASSLEAEKYNEQFFGPGTRLTVL.

V and J are TRBV13 and TRBJ1-1; D is ambiguous. CDR3 size: 14 residues. The V end lost 4 bases, the J end lost 1 base, and 10 bases lay between the germline ends. Germline CDR1 and CDR2: PRHDT and FYEKMQ (reference sequence). CDR3 DNA: TGTGCCAGCAGCTCCCCCCCGGGGAACACTGAAGCTTTCTTT. Translating it yields CASSSPPGNTEAFF. Full variable domain (missing parts from reference TRBV13 and TRBJ1-1): AAGVIQSPRHLIKEKRETATLKCYPIPRHDTVYWYQQGPGQDPQFLISFYEKMQSDKGSIPDRFSAQQFSDYHSELNMSSLELGDSALYFCASSSPPGNTEAFFGQGTRLTVV.

The chain is built from TRBV6-5 and TRBJ1-2; D may be TRBD1 (5 bases). The CDR3 length is 14 residues. Per the germline V gene, CDR1 is MNHEY and CDR2 is SVGAGI. Trimming stripped 0 bases from V and 3 bases from J, with 8 bases between. The CDR3 coding sequence is TGTGCCAGCAGTTACTCTAGGGGCGACTATGGCTACACCTTC. Protein sequence: CASSYSRGDYGYTF.

This rearrangement joins TRBV15 to TRBJ2-7; 10 bases line up with TRBD1. Germline CDR1 and CDR2: LNHNV and YYDKDF (reference sequence). The junction had 10 bases not matched to a gene; V was cut back by 8 bases and J by 3 bases. The CDR3 runs 15 residues. As DNA, the CDR3 is TGTGCCACCTCCCCAACACGGACAGGGGGCTACGAGCAGTACTTC. Translating it yields CATSPTRTGGYEQYF.

This clone was observed once. The rearrangement links TRBV30 to TRBJ1-4, with D hard to call. The CDR3 runs 14 residues. The ends were cut back, 3 bases at V and 7 bases at J, with 15 bases in the middle. The germline V gene has CDR1 GTSNPN and CDR2 SVGIG (reference sequence). The CDR3 sequence: CAWRKAGAGEKLFF. The DNA for the CDR3 is TGTGCCTGGAGAAAGGCGGGCGCGGGTGAAAAACTGTTTTTT.

This sequence joins TRBV19 and TRBJ1-3; the D is unclear. Germline V gene lookup returns CDR1 LNHDA and CDR2 SQIVND (reference sequence). CDR3 length: 16 amino acids. The V end was cut by 5 bases, the J end by 4 bases, with 18 bases between. CDR3 region: CASSQRSLAGGNTIYF. The DNA for the CDR3 is TGTGCCAGTAGTCAACGCTCTCTGGCGGGAGGAAACACCATATATTTT. Drawing the rest from reference TRBV19 and TRBJ1-3, the complete variable domain is DGGITQSPKYLFRKEGQNVTLSCEQNLNHDAMYWYRQDPGQGLRLIYYSQIVNDFQKGDIAEGYSVSREKKESFPLTVTSAQKNPTAFYLCASSQRSLAGGNTIYFGEGSWLTVV.

The rearrangement uses TRBV19 and TRBJ1-4; 7 bases line up with TRBD1. This CDR3 is 15 amino acids long. The germline CDR1 and CDR2 sequences are LNHDA and SQIVND (reference sequence). Losses at the gene ends were 6 bases for V and 4 bases for J; bases not matched to a gene: 8. As DNA, the CDR3 is TGTGCCAGTAGGCGCCGGGACAGACTTAATGAAAAACTGTTTTTT. Translated: CASRRRDRLNEKLFF.

V usage is TRBV5-4 and J usage is TRBJ1-2, with D tentatively TRBD1 (6 bases). The CDR3 extends over 13 amino acids. CDR1 is SGHNT, CDR2 YYREEE, per germline (reference sequence). Trimming shortened V by 3 bases and J by 8 bases, and 14 bases separated the two germline ends. CDR3 region: CASSYKDSWGYTF. For the CDR3, the DNA is TGTGCCAGCAGCTATAAGGACAGCTGGGGCTACACCTTC.

The chain is built from TRBV21-1 and TRBJ1-2. TRBV21-1 represents a pseudogene. The CDR3 length is 15 residues. The CDR3 DNA reads as TGTGCCAGCAGCCCCGAAGGTAGCCCGAAATATGGCTACACCTTC. Its protein product is CASSPEGSPKYGYTF.